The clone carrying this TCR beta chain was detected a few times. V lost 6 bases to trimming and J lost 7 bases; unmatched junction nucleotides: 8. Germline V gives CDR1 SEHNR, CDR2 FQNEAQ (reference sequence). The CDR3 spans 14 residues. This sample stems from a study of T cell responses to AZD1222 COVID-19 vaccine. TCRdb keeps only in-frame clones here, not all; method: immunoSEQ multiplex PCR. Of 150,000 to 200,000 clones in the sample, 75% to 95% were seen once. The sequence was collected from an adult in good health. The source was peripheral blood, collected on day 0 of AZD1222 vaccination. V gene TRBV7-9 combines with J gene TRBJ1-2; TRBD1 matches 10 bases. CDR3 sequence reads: CASSHLDRGLGYTF. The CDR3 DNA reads TGTGCCAGCAGTCACCTCGACAGGGGGCTTGGCTACACCTTC.